This entry is about one T cell receptor (beta chain). Its specificity is unknown. This record comes from a study of shared clonotypes between healthy human individuals. Donors were healthy HIV-negative adults without recently reported acute infections or vaccinations. Trimming stripped 1 base from V and 1 base from J, with 13 bases between. Germline V lookup: CDR1 SSHAT, CDR2 FNYEAQ (reference sequence). The CDR3 covers 16 residues. Overall study results and limits: Richness estimates generally favored naive over memory subsets.

It was at deep level that the assay was run. In the original analysis: ImmunoSEQ gave junction-only sequences without quality scores, so filtering differed. Sequencing used immunoSEQ multiplex PCR; TCRdb keeps in-frame clones, though not all of them. The DNA was the basis for D and trimming; V, J and clone size are from that table. This repertoire shows 2,500,000 or so clones, 85% to 95% found once; its top ten account for 0.3% to 0.4%. The sample consisted of naive CD4+ T cells from PBMCs. Subset meaning: CD45RA+ positively selected. The rearrangement links TRBV7-7 to TRBJ2-5; no clear D. The clonotype comes from a man younger than 35 in good health. Some clones in this sample may be carry-over from other donors' samples. The DNA of the CDR3 is TGTGCCAGCAGCTTAGGGGTCAGTAAACTCCAAGAGACCCAGTACTTC. It encodes CASSLGVSKLQETQYF. Looking up the rest from reference TRBV7-7 and TRBJ2-5 gives the full variable domain: GAGVSQSPRYKVTKRGQDVTLRCDPISSHATLYWYQQALGQGPEFLTYFNYEAQPDKSGLPSDRFSAERPEGSISTLTIQRTEQRDSAMYRCASSLGVSKLQETQYFGPGTRLLVL.